One sample yielded the 28 T cell receptor beta chains listed below, sequenced in a study of cytomegalovirus exposure and HLA in healthy donors. PCR amplification relied on 60 Vbeta primers (plus 13 Jbeta primers). Produced via immunoSEQ multiplex PCR; TCRdb's table is partial and in-frame only. The table includes 100,000 to 150,000 clones, about 80% detected once. The sequenced material came from PBMCs. The receptors derive from a woman between 40 and 55 years old in good health and CMV-seropositive.

This clone was detected only once. The chain links TRBV14 to TRBJ2-2; TRBD1 is a possible D gene (5 bases). V was cut by 2 bases and J by 0 bases, with 10 bases left in between. CDR3 length: 16 amino acids. The germline V gene has CDR1 SGHDN and CDR2 FVKESK. CDR3 bases: TGTGCCAGCAGCCAAACAGGCGCTACGAACACCGGGGAGCTGTTTTTT. This sequence encodes CASSQTGATNTGELFF.

The CDR3 DNA is TGTGCCAGCAGCGGGAGCGGGATCTCCTACGAGCAGTACTTC. It specifies CASSGSGISYEQYF. This rearrangement joins TRBV6-1 to TRBJ2-7; 7 bases agree with TRBD2. The CDR3 consists of 14 residues. The V gene's germline CDR1 is MNHNS and CDR2 SASEGT. V trimming: 6 bases; J trimming: 0 bases; junction bases outside the gene matches: 5.

This clone was picked up a small number of times. Sequence at one end of the junction differs from germline and may be a read error. V gene TRBV7-9 combines with J gene TRBJ2-7; D might be TRBD2 (7 bases). The CDR3 is made up of 16 amino acids. CDR1 SEHNR and CDR2 FQNEAQ come from the germline V gene (reference sequence). This CDR3 reads CSSSLTRGAESYEQYF. Here the CDR3 DNA reads TGTTCCAGCAGCTTAACCCGGGGGGCGGAGTCCTACGAGCAGTACTTC.

V usage is TRBV4-3 and J usage is TRBJ2-4; D is unresolved. The CDR3 has 19 residues. With 4 bases removed from V and 0 bases from J, the gap between germline ends came to 22 bases. Germline V gene data show CDR1 as LGHNA and CDR2 as YSLEER. The CDR3 region has the DNA TGCGCCAGCAGCCCCTCACAAGATTTCCCAGTCCTAGCCAAAAACATTCAGTACTTC. Amino acid sequence: CASSPSQDFPVLAKNIQYF.

The chain couples TRBV9 to TRBJ2-1, with a possible D match to TRBD2 (6 bases). This CDR3 is 14 amino acids long. The V gene lost 6 bases and the J gene lost 9 bases, with 19 bases spanning the gap. CDR1 and CDR2 from the germline V gene are SGDLS and YYNGEE. This CDR3 is CASTSSGPSSEQFF. The CDR3 DNA follows: TGTGCCAGCACCAGTAGCGGCCCTTCGAGTGAGCAGTTCTTC. Full variable domain (rest looked up from reference TRBV9 and TRBJ2-1): DSGVTQTPKHLITATGQRVTLRCSPRSGDLSVYWYQQSLDQGLQFLIQYYNGEERAKGNILERFSAQQFPDLHSELNLSSLELGDSALYFCASTSSGPSSEQFFGPGTRLTVL.

This clone occurred once. V and J are TRBV6-6 and TRBJ2-3; D ambiguous. The CDR3 length is 12 residues. Germline V gene lookup returns CDR1 MNHNY and CDR2 SVGAGI (reference sequence). V was cut by 6 bases and J by 2 bases, with 6 bases left in between. In DNA, the CDR3 is TGTGCCAGCAGAACCTACACAGATACGCAGTATTTT. Its protein is CASRTYTDTQYF.

This clone was observed a few times. J is TRBJ1-3 and V is TRBV6-5, with D hard to call. The germline V gene has CDR1 MNHEY and CDR2 SVGAGI. V lost 0 bases and J lost 3, with 6 bases in between. This CDR3 comprises 14 residues. This CDR3 reads CASSYSPFGNTIYF. The CDR3 DNA follows: TGTGCCAGCAGTTACTCCCCTTTTGGAAACACCATATATTTT.

This sequence joins TRBV7-6 and TRBJ1-3; D gene unclear. The CDR3 covers 16 residues. Germline V gives CDR1 SGHVS, CDR2 FNYEAQ. Trimming took off 0 bases at V and 0 bases at J, with 9 bases between the two ends. The CDR3 here is CASSLAQTSSGNTIYF. The CDR3 DNA is TGTGCCAGCAGCTTAGCACAGACAAGCTCTGGAAACACCATATATTTT.

V and J are TRBV19 and TRBJ2-1; 11 bases are shared with TRBD2. Germline CDR1 is LNHDA and CDR2 is SQIVND (reference sequence). Trimming removed 5 bases from V and 0 bases from J; junction bases left unmatched: 6. The CDR3 contains 17 residues. The CDR3 spells CASSGGLAGSSYNEQFF. Written as DNA, the CDR3 is TGTGCCAGTAGTGGCGGACTAGCGGGCAGCTCCTACAATGAGCAGTTCTTC. The full variable domain, in which reference TRBV19 and TRBJ2-1 provide the parts outside the CDR3, is DGGITQSPKYLFRKEGQNVTLSCEQNLNHDAMYWYRQDPGQGLRLIYYSQIVNDFQKGDIAEGYSVSREKKESFPLTVTSAQKNPTAFYLCASSGGLAGSSYNEQFFGPGTRLTVL.

The CDR3 loop is CATSRDRGYEQFF. The CDR3 region has the DNA TGTGCCACCAGCAGAGATCGGGGGTATGAGCAGTTCTTC. The chain joins TRBV15 to TRBJ2-1, with a possible D match to TRBD2 (6 bases). CDR1 is LNHNV, CDR2 YYDKDF, per germline (reference sequence). CDR3 length equals 13 residues. Deletions cut 0 bases from V and 8 bases from J, with 8 bases between.

The chain joins TRBV5-1 to TRBJ2-1; TRBD2 agrees at 14 bases. The ends lost 4 bases at V and 8 bases at J; junction bases unmatched: 8. CDR1 and CDR2 from the germline V gene are SGHRS and YFSETQ. This CDR3 comprises 16 residues. The CDR3 loop is CASSQGTSGRIDEQFF. The CDR3 coding sequence is TGCGCCAGCAGCCAAGGGACTAGCGGGAGAATCGATGAGCAGTTCTTC.

The chain has TRBV10-3 and TRBJ1-5; D call uncertain. The CDR3 covers 15 residues. V was shortened by 0 bases and J by 3 bases, with 9 bases between the two germline ends. Germline-derived CDR1 and CDR2 are ENHRY and SYGVKD. CDR3: CAISESGEVNQPQHF. Written as DNA, the CDR3 is TGTGCCATCAGTGAGTCTGGAGAAGTCAATCAGCCCCAGCATTTT.

The V call is TRBV29-1, the J call TRBJ2-2, with 13 bases identical to TRBD2. This CDR3 is 17 amino acids long. Germline V gene data show CDR1 as SQVTM and CDR2 as ANQGSEA. This chain's CDR3 is CICMGRTSGGNTGELFF. The CDR3 DNA follows: TGCATCTGTATGGGAAGGACTAGCGGGGGGAACACCGGGGAGCTGTTTTTT.

The rearrangement joins TRBV27 to TRBJ2-1, with a weak D call TRBD2 (5 bases). This CDR3 has 13 amino acids. V was shortened by 7 bases and J by 5 bases, with 12 bases between the two germline ends. Germline CDR1 is MNHEY and CDR2 is SMNVEV (reference sequence). This CDR3 is CASIRTSNNEQFF. CDR3 nucleotides: TGTGCCAGCATACGGACTTCAAACAATGAGCAGTTCTTC.

The chain couples TRBV7-3 to TRBJ1-2; the match to TRBD1 covers 7 bases. Trimming cost V 4 bases and J 8 bases; bases outside gene matches: 10. The CDR3 runs 14 residues. Germline V gene sequence: CDR1 SGHTA, CDR2 FQGTGA. CDR3 nucleotides: TGTGCCAGCAGCTCCTCCGTTACAGGGGTCGGCTACACCTTC. Translated, it gives CASSSSVTGVGYTF.

The V call is TRBV7-9, the J call TRBJ1-1; D may be TRBD1 (5 bases). CDR1 is SEHNR and CDR2 is FQNEAQ in the germline V gene (reference sequence). This CDR3 is built from 15 residues. Trimming took 1 base from V and 0 from J, leaving 9 bases between them. The CDR3 DNA reads as TGTGCCAGCAGCTTAGGTCAGGGTTTGAACACTGAAGCTTTCTTT. Translation: CASSLGQGLNTEAFF.

The chain couples TRBV27 to TRBJ2-4; tentative D call: TRBD1 (5 bases). Trimming shortened V by 1 base and J by 5 bases, and 27 bases separated the two germline ends. Germline CDR1 and CDR2: MNHEY and SMNVEV (reference sequence). This CDR3 is built from 20 residues. CDR3 sequence (DNA): TGTGCCAGCAGTTTATTCGTTGGGGATGGGGCAGATTATTATGAAAACATTCAGTACTTC. It encodes CASSLFVGDGADYYENIQYF.

The chain employs TRBV5-6 and TRBJ1-1; 9 positions match TRBD1. This CDR3 contains 16 residues. Germline CDR1 and CDR2: SGHDT and YYEEEE. V lost 4 bases and J lost 10; bases outside the gene matches: 17. The CDR3 protein is CASSPDRGDSSRLAFF. In nucleotides, the CDR3 is TGTGCCAGCAGCCCCGACAGGGGGGATTCCAGTCGTTTAGCTTTCTTT.

V and J are TRBV7-2 and TRBJ2-1, with 10 bases lining up with TRBD2. The CDR3 is 18 residues long. With 5 bases clipped from V and 2 bases from J, the junction kept 12 bases outside the gene matches. In germline, CDR1 is SGHTA, CDR2 FQGNSA. This CDR3 reads CASSPQAGGQDPYNEQFF. CDR3 DNA sequence: TGTGCCAGCAGCCCTCAAGCGGGAGGGCAGGACCCCTACAATGAGCAGTTCTTC.

The chain carries TRBV4-1 and TRBJ1-2; D might be TRBD1 (6 bases). The CDR3 totals 15 residues. CDR1 is MGHRA, CDR2 YSYEKL, per germline. Between the trimmed V and J ends, which lost 1 base and 7 bases, there was a span of 16 bases. CDR3 nucleotides: TGCGCCAGCAGCCAAGTGGGGGCCGGGGATTTTGGCTACACCTTC. Translation gives CASSQVGAGDFGYTF.

V gene TRBV11-2 combines with J gene TRBJ2-5, with a possible D match to TRBD2 (5 bases). Trimming shortened V by 2 bases and J by 6 bases, and 13 bases separated the two germline ends. In germline, CDR1 is SGHAT, CDR2 FQNNGV. The CDR3 contains 14 residues. The CDR3 bases are TGTGCCAGCAGCTTATCCGGGATTTATCAGACCCAGTACTTC. Amino acid sequence: CASSLSGIYQTQYF. Looking up the rest from reference TRBV11-2 and TRBJ2-5 gives the full variable domain: EAGVAQSPRYKIIEKRQSVAFWCNPISGHATLYWYQQILGQGPKLLIQFQNNGVVDDSQLPKDRFSAERLKGVDSTLKIQPAKLEDSAVYLCASSLSGIYQTQYFGPGTRLLVL.

V usage is TRBV30 and J usage is TRBJ2-5, with 8 bases lining up with TRBD1. CDR1 and CDR2 (germline): GTSNPN, SVGIG (reference sequence). This CDR3 has 13 residues. Trimming removed 4 bases from V and 1 base from J; junction bases left unmatched: 2. Written as DNA, the CDR3 is TGTGCCTGGACTACAGGGGGCCAAGAGACCCAGTACTTC. Its protein is CAWTTGGQETQYF.

In this sample, this clone turned up once. The junction shows a germline mismatch at one end, possibly a read error. The chain has TRBV4-2 and TRBJ2-1; 7 nucleotides match TRBD2. From germline, CDR1 is LGHNA and CDR2 YNFKEQ. The CDR3 spans 15 residues. The CDR3 DNA is TGTGTCAGCAGCCAAGATCAGGGAGGGAATTATGAGCAGTTCTTC. It specifies CVSSQDQGGNYEQFF.

The J gene is TRBJ2-7, the V gene TRBV19; 8 nucleotides line up with TRBD1. This CDR3 has 17 residues. With 2 bases clipped from V and 3 bases from J, the junction kept 12 bases outside the gene matches. The germline gives CDR1 LNHDA, CDR2 SQIVND (reference sequence). CDR3 coding DNA: TGTGCCAGTAGTATATCGTCTCCCGGACAGGGCGGCTACGAGCAGTACTTC. Translated: CASSISSPGQGGYEQYF.

The chain links TRBV7-9 to TRBJ2-3; D call uncertain. This CDR3 is built from 17 residues. V gave up 0 bases and J gave up 6 bases, with 19 bases separating them. Germline V CDR1 and CDR2: SEHNR, FQNEAQ (reference sequence). The CDR3 DNA follows: TGTGCCAGCAGCTTAGCCCTGGGCCAACGCACGATTGATACGCAGTATTTT. Encoded protein: CASSLALGQRTIDTQYF.

The V call is TRBV13, the J call TRBJ1-3; D not resolved. The CDR3 spans 18 residues. V lost 4 bases and J 0 bases, leaving 19 bases between the germline ends. Germline CDR1 and CDR2: PRHDT and FYEKMQ (reference sequence). The CDR3 protein is CASSSTARRASSGNTIYF. CDR3 sequence (DNA): TGTGCCAGCAGCTCCACCGCCAGGCGGGCTTCCTCTGGAAACACCATATATTTT.

This sequence joins TRBV28 and TRBJ1-5, with D possibly matching TRBD1 (5 bases). The CDR3 covers 15 residues. The V and J ends lost 6 bases and 5 bases respectively, with 17 bases between them. CDR1 and CDR2 from the germline V gene are MDHEN and SYDVKM. The CDR3 DNA reads as TGTGCCAGCAGCATTTTCCAAGTCAGGGATCAGCCCCAGCATTTT. As protein: CASSIFQVRDQPQHF.

V and J are TRBV11-2 and TRBJ2-4, with 8 nucleotides matching TRBD1. Germline assignment: CDR1 SGHAT and CDR2 FQNNGV. The V segment lost 5 bases and the J segment 0 bases; nucleotides outside the gene matches: 12. The CDR3 consists of 18 residues. CDR3 region: CASSPRQGSGIAKNIQYF. CDR3 coding DNA: TGTGCCAGCAGCCCCCGACAGGGGTCCGGAATAGCCAAAAACATTCAGTACTTC.